This entry lists 2 T cell receptor beta chains sequenced from one sample in a study of T cells after posttransplantation cyclophosphamide. The data were produced by immunoSEQ multiplex PCR, yet TCRdb's version contains in-frame clones alone and is incomplete. This repertoire lists tens of thousands of clones without singletons; around 1.5% sits in the top ten. The sequencing sample was made of PBMCs. Receptors were obtained from a man aged 50 or older in good health, CMV-negative, and a related stem cell transplant donor.

This clone has ten or more counts. The sample carries other DNA sequences with the same CDR3. V usage is TRBV9 and J usage is TRBJ1-1, with D tentatively TRBD1 (6 bases). The germline CDR1 and CDR2 sequences are SGDLS and YYNGEE. This CDR3 is 13 amino acids long. The V end was cut by 4 bases, the J end by 4 bases, with 11 bases between. The CDR3 bases are TGTGCCAGCAGCCACAGGGTTGGCACTGAAGCTTTCTTT. Protein product: CASSHRVGTEAFF.

This clone was picked up many times. DNA of the CDR3: TGTGCCTGGAGTCCACAGGGAACGAGGGAGCAGTACTTC. Translated, it gives CAWSPQGTREQYF. The chain recombines TRBV30 with TRBJ2-7; TRBD1 is a possible D gene (6 bases). V was trimmed by 2 bases and J by 7 bases, leaving 15 bases between them. The CDR3 is 13 residues long. In germline, CDR1 is GTSNPN, CDR2 SVGIG (reference sequence).